This T cell receptor (beta chain) was documented in a study of T cell responses to AZD1222 COVID-19 vaccine. Overall study results and limits: Recipients of AZD1222 seropositive at baseline numbered only 6 or 7.

The trim removed 1 base at V and 5 bases at J, leaving 8 bases unmatched. Germline V gene sequence: CDR1 SGDLS, CDR2 YYNGEE. The CDR3 spans 17 residues. A note on this clone: Its specificity is unknown.

Clones were sequenced by immunoSEQ multiplex PCR, and TCRdb holds only the in-frame ones, with some missing. The sample records tens of thousands of clones, roughly 91% being singletons. The sample was peripheral blood, taken on day 0 of MenACWY control vaccination. The clonotype comes from an adult in good health. V usage is TRBV9 and J usage is TRBJ2-3; TRBD2 matches 12 bases. The CDR3 loop is CASSVLPSGGAEDTQYF. CDR3 sequence (DNA): TGTGCCAGCAGCGTACTTCCTAGCGGGGGGGCCGAAGATACGCAGTATTTT.